This TCR beta chain was recovered during a study of T cell changes during pregnancy in multiple sclerosis. This table comes from immunoSEQ multiplex PCR, and its TCRdb copy is limited to in-frame clones, with some not included. This sample has about 59,000 clones; approximately 92% occur once, and the top ten carry around 2.8%. The clonotype was recovered from a female donor in good health, enrolled as a control in a pregnancy study. The source was peripheral blood, collected in the second trimester of pregnancy.

The CDR3 loop reads CASSLDPGRGSYEQYF. The CDR3, as DNA: TGTGCCAGCAGCTTAGACCCCGGGAGGGGTTCCTACGAGCAGTACTTC. This sequence joins TRBV7-9 and TRBJ2-7; TRBD2 agrees at 8 bases. The CDR3 covers 16 residues. V lost 1 base to trimming and J lost 1 base; unmatched junction nucleotides: 6. Germline lookup yields CDR1 SEHNR and CDR2 FQNEAQ (reference sequence).